This T cell receptor beta chain was identified in a study of graft-versus-host responses after intestinal transplantation. Study-level information: Among the recipients, transplants were multivisceral, liver-intestinal, or isolated intestinal. Study-wide points: Detection of GvH clones occurred in recipient marrow, and some had their first appearance in ileum or blood. Peak levels of circulating GvH clones tracked with early post-transplant HvG declines.

As for this clone: What it binds is not known.

Repertoires were generated with immunoSEQ multiplex PCR, while TCRdb's copy carries only in-frame clones and drops some. The sample lists under 150,000 clones, approximately 95% seen once, with more than 2.5% in the top ten. Trimming removed 6 bases from V and 1 base from J, with 13 bases in between. The germline V gene has CDR1 MNHNS and CDR2 SASEGT. The CDR3 is 15 residues long. The starting material was unstimulated CD8+ T cells sorted from spleen or lymph node cells, obtained before intestinal transplant. This TCR was recovered from a human donor who received an intestinal transplant. J is TRBJ1-5 and V is TRBV6-1; possible D gene TRBD1, 5 bases. CDR3 in amino acids: CASRARTLSNQPQHF. DNA of the CDR3: TGTGCCAGCAGAGCCCGGACATTGAGCAATCAGCCCCAGCATTTT.